The rows below give T cell receptor beta chains drawn from one sample of a study of T-cell memory formation after mild COVID-19. MiXCR, run by TCRdb on the 5' RACE reads, gives a single entry per CDR3 protein. The data contain about 340,000 distinct CDR3 sequences, roughly 21% of them singletons. What was sequenced was PBMCs or a T cell subset sorted from them (not recorded which). The receptors shown here come from an adult woman who had mild COVID-19 (a few samples of this study predate the infection). Cell type and time point are not known. Both conserved end residues are part of each CDR3. A D gene is named only where the DNA matches it firmly. The size entry is marked missing in some rows and otherwise reads once, few, many or a size class.

V gene	clone size	J gene	D gene	CDR3 DNA	CDR3 protein
TRBV19	many	TRBJ2-1	NA	TGTGCCAGTAGTACCCTGCGGGGCAATGAGCAGTTCTTC	CASSTLRGNEQFF
TRBV5-1	NA	TRBJ2-1	TRBD1	TGCGCCAGCAGCTTGGGAGGGGGCAAGGTTGAGCAGTTCTTC	CASSLGGGKVEQFF
TRBV4-2	NA	TRBJ1-1	NA	TGTGCCAGCAGCCTAGAAAAAGACACTGTGAACACTGAAGCTTTCTTT	CASSLEKDTVNTEAFF
TRBV9	few	TRBJ2-1	NA	TGTGCCAGCAGCGACGACCGAACCTACAATGAGCAGTTCTTC	CASSDDRTYNEQFF
TRBV15	few	TRBJ2-2	TRBD2	TGTGCCACCAGTCGGGGGGCCGGGGAGCTGTTTTTT	CATSRGAGELFF
TRBV13	few	TRBJ2-7	TRBD2	TGTGCCAGCAGCTTTGGACTAGTCTCCCACGAGCAGTACTTC	CASSFGLVSHEQYF
TRBV5-4	few	TRBJ1-1	TRBD1	TGTGCCAGCAGCCCCAGGGGGCCGGGGAACACTGAAGCTTTCTTT	CASSPRGPGNTEAFF
TRBV6-6	few	TRBJ2-7	NA	TGTGCCAGCAGTCCCCAAGGGGACATCTACGAGCAGTACTTC	CASSPQGDIYEQYF
TRBV27	NA	TRBJ2-7	NA	TGTGCCAGCAGACCCTGGGGGCAGTCCTACGAGCAGTACTTC	CASRPWGQSYEQYF
TRBV12-3/TRBV12-4	few	TRBJ2-3	TRBD2	TGTGCCAGCAGCGTCAACCGTCTAGCGGGGAGCACAGATACGCAGTATTTT	CASSVNRLAGSTDTQYF
TRBV20-1	few	TRBJ2-3	TRBD2	TGCAGTGCTAGGGTAGCGGGAGAACCCACAGATACGCAGTATTTT	CSARVAGEPTDTQYF
TRBV9	NA	TRBJ2-3	NA	TGTGCCAGCAGCGTAGGGGCCGGGGTAGCGGCCAAAAGCACAGATACGCAGTATTTT	CASSVGAGVAAKSTDTQYF
TRBV6-6	NA	TRBJ2-7	TRBD1	TGTGCCAGCAGAGACAGGGGCGACTCCTACGAGCAGTACTTC	CASRDRGDSYEQYF
TRBV20-1	many	TRBJ2-1	TRBD2	TGCAGTGCTCTTAAACTAGCGGGAGGGCCCAATGAGCAGTTCTTC	CSALKLAGGPNEQFF
TRBV7-9	NA	TRBJ2-5	NA	TGTGCCAGCAGCGACCCAGGTCGGGAGACCCAGTACTTC	CASSDPGRETQYF
TRBV2	NA	TRBJ2-3	TRBD2	TGTGCCAGCAGTGCCGGGCTGGGGACTAGCGACCCCCTGGGTACAGATACGCAGTATTTT	CASSAGLGTSDPLGTDTQYF
TRBV20-1	NA	TRBJ2-7	TRBD2	TGCAGTGCTAGAGGTACCGGGACTAGCGACGTTTACGAGCAGTACTTC	CSARGTGTSDVYEQYF
TRBV6-2/TRBV6-3	few	TRBJ1-2	TRBD1	TGTGCCAGCAGGGGACAGGGGGCGATGTATGGCTACACCTTC	CASRGQGAMYGYTF
TRBV27	NA	TRBJ1-1	NA	TGTGCCAGCAGACAGGACTTTCAAGAAGCTTTCTTT	CASRQDFQEAFF
TRBV2	few	TRBJ1-5	NA	TGTGCCAGCTCAGATCGGTATAGCAATCAGCCCCAGCATTTT	CASSDRYSNQPQHF
TRBV24-1	NA	TRBJ1-5	TRBD1	TGTGCCACCAGTGATTCCAACAGGGGGGCGAGGCAGCCCCAGCATTTT	CATSDSNRGARQPQHF
TRBV12-3/TRBV12-4	NA	TRBJ1-2	NA	TGTGCCAGCAGTCACGCCGGGGCAGGGGTCCTAGCTAACTATGGCTACACCTTC	CASSHAGAGVLANYGYTF
TRBV29-1	NA	TRBJ2-5	NA	TGCAGCGCCCGACGGGCTGGCAGGGGCCAAGAGACCCAGTACTTC	CSARRAGRGQETQYF
TRBV5-1	NA	TRBJ2-2	NA	TGCGCCAGCAGCCCGCTAGGGGCCCAGCGAAACACCGGGGAGCTGTTTTTT	CASSPLGAQRNTGELFF
TRBV9	NA	TRBJ1-2	NA	TGTGCCAGCAGCGTAGTAGGGACGGACGTTTATGGCTACACCTTC	CASSVVGTDVYGYTF
TRBV9	NA	TRBJ2-2	NA	TGTGCCAGCAGCCAAGGAGGGGGAGAAGACGGGGAGCTGTTTTTT	CASSQGGGEDGELFF
TRBV5-4	NA	TRBJ2-1	NA	TGTGCCAGCAGCGGGGGACTTTCCCGACCCTCCTACAATGAGCAGTTCTTC	CASSGGLSRPSYNEQFF
TRBV7-7	many	TRBJ2-1	TRBD2	TGTGCTAGCAGCTTAGCTAGCGGGCCGAGCTCCTACAATGAGCAGTTCTTC	CASSLASGPSSYNEQFF
TRBV6-2/TRBV6-3	many	TRBJ2-1	TRBD2	TGTGCCAGCAGTAAAACTAGCGGAACCTACAATGAGCAGTTCTTC	CASSKTSGTYNEQFF
TRBV5-1	many	TRBJ2-1	NA	TGCGCCAGCCGTTTTGGGGAATTGGAGCAGTTCTTC	CASRFGELEQFF
TRBV5-1	NA	TRBJ1-1	TRBD1	TGCGCCAGCAGTCCGGGACAGGGGATCGCTGAAGCTTTCTTT	CASSPGQGIAEAFF
TRBV5-1	NA	TRBJ2-1	NA	TGCGCCAGCAGCTTGGGGGTAGCGGATTATGAGCAGTTCTTC	CASSLGVADYEQFF
TRBV9	few	TRBJ2-7	NA	TGTGCCAGCAGCGTAGGAGGAGGAGAAGCCTACGAGCAGTACTTC	CASSVGGGEAYEQYF
TRBV7-8	NA	TRBJ2-7	TRBD2	TGTGCCAGCAGCTTTAGCGGGATCTACGAGCAGTACTTC	CASSFSGIYEQYF
TRBV9	many	TRBJ1-6	TRBD1	TGTGCCAGCAGCGCAGGACAGGGGGGAAATTCACCCCTCCACTTT	CASSAGQGGNSPLHF
TRBV20-1	NA	TRBJ2-3	NA	TGCAGTGCTAGAGTCCAGATCACAGATACGCAGTATTTT	CSARVQITDTQYF
TRBV18	NA	TRBJ2-1	NA	TGTGCCAGCTCACCTCCCTATCATACCCACAATGAGCAGTTCTTC	CASSPPYHTHNEQFF
TRBV21-1	few	TRBJ2-1	NA	TGTGCCAGCATCTTCTCGGGACTAGGCAATTACAATGAGCAGTTCTTC	CASIFSGLGNYNEQFF
TRBV29-1	many	TRBJ2-3	NA	TGCAGCGTTGCTTCCAGCGTCCCCACAGATACGCAGTATTTT	CSVASSVPTDTQYF
TRBV7-2	NA	TRBJ1-6	TRBD1	TGTGCCAGCAACACCCAGGGAGGGGGCGTAAATTCACCCCTCCACTTT	CASNTQGGGVNSPLHF
TRBV10-3	few	TRBJ1-3	NA	TGTGCCATCAGTGAGTCGACAGGTTCTGGAAACACCATATATTTT	CAISESTGSGNTIYF
TRBV3-1	many	TRBJ2-7	TRBD2	TGTGCCAGCAGCCAAGATCCGGGACTAGCCTACGAGCAGTACTTC	CASSQDPGLAYEQYF
TRBV6-2/TRBV6-3	NA	TRBJ2-3	NA	TGTGCCAGCAGTTACCAACGCCATACGCAGTATTTT	CASSYQRHTQYF
TRBV12-3/TRBV12-4	NA	TRBJ2-5	NA	TGTGCCAGCAGTCCAGGGGAGGAGACCCAGTACTTC	CASSPGEETQYF
TRBV6-6	NA	TRBJ1-1	NA	TGTGCTGGTCGCGGGGATTCCTACACTGAAGCTTTCTTT	CAGRGDSYTEAFF
TRBV11-2	few	TRBJ2-7	TRBD1	TGTGCCAGCAGCTATAGTACAGGGGGATACGAGCAGTACTTC	CASSYSTGGYEQYF
TRBV3-1	few	TRBJ2-1	NA	TGTGCCAGCAGCCAAGTGCCGGAAGTCCATGAGCAGTTCTTC	CASSQVPEVHEQFF
TRBV7-3	few	TRBJ2-3	NA	TGTGCCAGCAGCTCGACCCTTAGCGAGAGCACAGATACGCAGTATTTT	CASSSTLSESTDTQYF